Following are 15 T cell receptor beta chains from one sample sequenced in a study of CD4+ T cells in melanoma (dated by TCRdb to about 2022). Libraries were made using the immunoSEQ multiplex PCR assay. TCRdb retrieved this table from immuneACCESS and kept in-frame rearrangements only. Not all clones are present; in checked studies, unresolved V genes account for under half, and no reason is known for the remainder. The sample table shows 7,500 to 9,500 clones, and over 55% are seen once. The top ten clonotypes cover around 17% of the sample. The material sequenced was cells from a culture (not recorded whether cultured in vitro). These receptors were taken from a human donor with melanoma.

This clone was counted between two and nine times. This sequence joins TRBV25-1 and TRBJ1-1, with D possibly being TRBD1 (5 bases). The CDR3 is 13 residues long. Trimming shortened V by 1 base and J by 11 bases, and 14 bases separated the two germline ends. CDR1 is MGHDK, CDR2 SYGVNS, per germline. CDR3 sequence reads: CASSESGRYMAFF. The CDR3 nucleotides read TGTGCCAGCAGTGAATCAGGGAGGTACATGGCTTTCTTT.

The table lists this clone with a count of one. The V and J genes are TRBV18 and TRBJ1-2; D is undetermined. Trimming left V 2 bases short and J 8 bases short, with 15 bases between. The germline CDR1 and CDR2 sequences are KGHSH and LQKENI. This CDR3 is 14 amino acids long. This chain's CDR3 is CASSPTGDLRGYTF. CDR3 DNA sequence: TGTGCCAGCTCACCAACCGGAGATCTCCGGGGCTACACCTTC. Combining the CDR3 with reference TRBV18 and TRBJ1-2 gives the whole variable domain NAGVMQNPRHLVRRRGQEARLRCSPMKGHSHVYWYRQLPEEGLKFMVYLQKENIIDESGMPKERFSAEFPKEGPSILRIQQVVRGDSAAYFCASSPTGDLRGYTFGSGTRLTVV.

This clone has more than one count but fewer than ten. This chain joins TRBV7-9 and TRBJ1-2; no firm D call. CDR1 is SEHNR, CDR2 FQNEAQ, per germline (reference sequence). The germline V and J ends were trimmed by 1 base and 8 bases, with 11 bases remaining between them. This CDR3 region has 13 residues. CDR3 bases: TGTGCCAGCAGCTTAGTAAGGGTCGGGGGCTACACCTTC. Translated, it gives CASSLVRVGGYTF.

In its sample, this clone is medium-sized. The rearrangement links TRBV10-2 to TRBJ1-2, with 7 bases that match TRBD1. Looked up from germline, CDR1 is WSHSY and CDR2 is SAAADI. The CDR3 totals 13 residues. The V gene end was trimmed by 4 bases and the J gene end by 8 bases; junction bases not matched to a gene: 7. The CDR3 sequence: CASSVDRAEGYTF. DNA of the CDR3: TGCGCCAGCAGTGTAGACAGGGCGGAGGGCTACACCTTC.

The chain links TRBV5-4 to TRBJ2-5; 11 nucleotides align to TRBD2. The CDR3 consists of 15 residues. The J segment lost 4 bases and the V segment lost 2 bases, leaving 4 bases of the junction unmatched. Germline CDR1 is SGHNT and CDR2 is YYREEE (reference sequence). The CDR3 coding sequence is TGTGCCAGCAGCTTCAGACTAGCGGGGTCAGAGACCCAGTACTTC. Protein product: CASSFRLAGSETQYF.

V and J are TRBV2 and TRBJ2-5; possibly TRBD1 for D (6 bases). V was clipped by 2 bases and J by 1 base, with 11 bases between them. CDR1 and CDR2 (germline): SNHLY, FYNNEI. The CDR3 is 15 amino acids. The DNA of the CDR3 is TGTGCCAGCAGTGAACAGGGGACGACCCAAGAGACCCAGTACTTC. Its protein is CASSEQGTTQETQYF.

The V call is TRBV19, the J call TRBJ2-3; TRBD1 matches at 10 bases. V gave up 4 bases and J gave up 4 bases; unmatched junction bases: 8. The CDR3 runs 16 residues. Germline values: CDR1 LNHDA, CDR2 SQIVND (reference sequence). The CDR3 loop reads CASSKDRGNVPDTQYF. CDR3 sequence (DNA): TGTGCCAGTAGTAAGGACAGGGGGAACGTCCCAGATACGCAGTATTTT.

This clone was seen a handful of times. The genes are TRBV11-2 and TRBJ2-7; D may be TRBD1 or TRBD2 (5 bases each). V lost 4 bases and J lost 3, with 10 bases in between. In germline, CDR1 is SGHAT, CDR2 FQNNGV. This CDR3 has 13 amino acids. The CDR3 region has the DNA TGTGCCAGCAGCTCCCGGGACCTCTACGAGCAGTACTTC. It encodes CASSSRDLYEQYF.

The chain recombines TRBV19 with TRBJ2-7, with TRBD2 identical over 9 bases. The CDR3 sequence is 14 residues long. The germline gives CDR1 LNHDA, CDR2 SQIVND (reference sequence). V gave up 3 bases and J gave up 5 bases; unmatched junction bases: 5. CDR3 in amino acids: CASSIKAGGNEQYF. Here the CDR3 DNA reads TGTGCCAGTAGTATTAAAGCGGGGGGCAACGAGCAGTACTTC.

A word on this clone: An end of the junction does not agree with germline; a read error may underlie this. The V and J genes are TRBV5-1 and TRBJ2-5; D not certain. This CDR3 spans 16 amino acids. Germline V gene lookup returns CDR1 SGHRS and CDR2 YFSETQ. The CDR3 spells CASSLGPSGWQETQYF. CDR3 DNA: TGCGCCAGCAGTTTGGGCCCGTCGGGCTGGCAAGAGACCCAGTACTTC.

The V and J genes are TRBV6-6 and TRBJ1-2; TRBD1 is a possible D gene (5 bases). With 2 bases removed from V and 4 bases from J, the gap between germline ends came to 11 bases. Germline V gives CDR1 MNHNY, CDR2 SVGAGI (reference sequence). This CDR3 comprises 14 residues. CDR3 sequence (DNA): TGTGCCAGCAGTTACGCTCTGGGGGGCTATGGCTACACCTTC. Encoded protein: CASSYALGGYGYTF.

With respect to this clone: The junction departs from the called germline gene at one end, perhaps through a read error. The V call is TRBV7-7, the J call TRBJ2-2; 10 bases match TRBD1. The CDR3 contains 15 residues. From germline, CDR1 is SSHAT and CDR2 FNYEAQ (reference sequence). The CDR3 is CASSLTGGNTGELFF. DNA for the CDR3: TGTGCTAGCAGCTTGACAGGGGGCAACACCGGGGAGCTGTTTTTT.

This chain links TRBV9 with TRBJ2-3, with D perhaps TRBD1 (5 bases). V was cut by 0 bases and J by 7 bases, with 12 bases left in between. The CDR3 loop spans 14 amino acids. Germline CDR1 reads SGDLS; CDR2 reads YYNGEE. The CDR3 DNA follows: TGTGCCAGCAGCGTAGTTGCGGCAGGGCATACGCAGTATTTT. Its translation: CASSVVAAGHTQYF.

J is TRBJ1-1 and V is TRBV6-1, with a possible D match to TRBD1 (5 bases). Trimming shortened V by 3 bases and J by 1 base, and 9 bases separated the two germline ends. Per germline, CDR1 MNHNS and CDR2 SASEGT. The CDR3 loop spans 14 amino acids. This CDR3 reads CASSETEANTEAFF. The DNA for the CDR3 is TGTGCCAGCAGTGAGACAGAGGCGAACACTGAAGCTTTCTTT.

In DNA form, the CDR3 reads TGTGCCAGCAGCTTAGCGGGGGCGGGTCGGTCCCGAGCTTTCTTT. It translates to CASSLAGAGRSRAFF. This chain joins TRBV7-8 and TRBJ1-1, with D perhaps TRBD1 (6 bases). The CDR3 contains 15 residues. V was clipped by 0 bases and J by 10 bases, with 18 bases between them. Germline CDR1 and CDR2: SGHVS and FQNEAQ.